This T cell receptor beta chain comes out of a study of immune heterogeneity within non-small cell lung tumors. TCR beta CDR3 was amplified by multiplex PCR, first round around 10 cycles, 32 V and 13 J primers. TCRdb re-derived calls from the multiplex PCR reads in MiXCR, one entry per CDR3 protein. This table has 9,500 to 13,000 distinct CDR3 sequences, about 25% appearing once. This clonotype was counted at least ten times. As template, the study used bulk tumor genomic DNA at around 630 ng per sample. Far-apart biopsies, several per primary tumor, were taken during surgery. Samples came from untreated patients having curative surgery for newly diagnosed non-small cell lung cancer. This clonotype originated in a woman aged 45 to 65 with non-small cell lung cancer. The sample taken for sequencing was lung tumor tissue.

The CDR3: CASDEGGGYGEAFF. CDR3 bases: TGCGCCAGCGACGAAGGGGGGGGGTACGGTGAAGCTTTCTTT. The genes are TRBV5-1 and TRBJ1-1; weak D call: TRBD1 (6 bases). The CDR3 covers 14 residues. V lost 7 bases and J 7 bases, leaving 20 bases between the germline ends. Germline-derived CDR1 and CDR2 are SGHRS and YFSETQ.